The 4 T cell receptor beta chains below all came from one sample that was sequenced in a study of shared clonotypes between healthy human individuals. Method: immunoSEQ multiplex PCR; TCRdb's copy keeps in-frame clones and lacks some. The table shows roughly 2 million clones, with over 85% occurring only once. The sequencing input was naive CD4+ T cells sorted from blood. Sample subset: CD45RA+ positively selected. The receptors derive from a man aged 18 to 30 in good health.

This clone was counted between two and nine times. This specimen includes other DNA sequences encoding the same CDR3. The J gene is TRBJ2-3, the V gene TRBV5-1; D gene unclear. The CDR3 spans 14 residues. V dropped 0 bases and J dropped 3 bases, with 8 bases sitting between them. Germline values: CDR1 SGHRS, CDR2 YFSETQ. This CDR3 reads CASSLDLPTDTQYF. The CDR3 DNA follows: TGCGCCAGCAGCTTGGATCTTCCGACAGATACGCAGTATTTT.

J is TRBJ1-1 and V is TRBV2, with a weak D call TRBD1 (5 bases). Trimming left V 7 bases short and J 5 bases short, with 14 bases between. This CDR3 is 13 amino acids long. Germline loops: CDR1 SNHLY, CDR2 FYNNEI. The CDR3, as DNA: TGTGCCAGCACGGAGGGGCTAGGAACTGAAGCTTTCTTT. This sequence encodes CASTEGLGTEAFF.

With regard to this clone: Other DNA sequences in this specimen translate into the identical CDR3. V usage is TRBV9 and J usage is TRBJ1-3; D gene ambiguous. The V and J ends lost 6 bases and 0 bases respectively, with 7 bases between them. Germline CDR1 SGDLS, CDR2 YYNGEE. This CDR3 spans 13 amino acids. The CDR3 sequence: CASTAVSGNTIYF. DNA of the CDR3: TGTGCCAGCACGGCCGTCTCTGGAAACACCATATATTTT.

V is TRBV5-8 and J is TRBJ2-5; possibly TRBD2 for D (5 bases). The CDR3 has 13 residues. The germline V gene has CDR1 SGHTS and CDR2 YDEGEE. Trimming took 0 bases from V and 5 from J, leaving 8 bases between them. The CDR3 reads CASSLGGPETQYF. The CDR3 DNA follows: TGTGCCAGCAGCTTGGGAGGGCCGGAGACCCAGTACTTC.